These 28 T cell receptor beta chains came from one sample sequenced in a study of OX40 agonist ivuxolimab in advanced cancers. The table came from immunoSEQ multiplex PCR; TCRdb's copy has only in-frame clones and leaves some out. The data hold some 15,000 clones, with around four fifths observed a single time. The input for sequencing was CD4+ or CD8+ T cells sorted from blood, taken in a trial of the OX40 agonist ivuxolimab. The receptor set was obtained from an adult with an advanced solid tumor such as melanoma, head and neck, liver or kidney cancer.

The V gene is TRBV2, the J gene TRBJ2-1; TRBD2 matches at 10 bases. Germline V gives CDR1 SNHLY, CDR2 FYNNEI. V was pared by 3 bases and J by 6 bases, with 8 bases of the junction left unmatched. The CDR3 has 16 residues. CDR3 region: CASSDLAGVSSNEQFF. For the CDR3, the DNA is TGTGCCAGCAGTGACCTAGCGGGAGTATCTTCCAATGAGCAGTTCTTC. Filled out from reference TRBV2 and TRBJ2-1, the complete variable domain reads EPEVTQTPSHQVTQMGQEVILRCVPISNHLYFYWYRQILGQKVEFLVSFYNNEISEKSEIFDDQFSVERPDGSNFTLKIRSTKLEDSAMYFCASSDLAGVSSNEQFFGPGTRLTVL.

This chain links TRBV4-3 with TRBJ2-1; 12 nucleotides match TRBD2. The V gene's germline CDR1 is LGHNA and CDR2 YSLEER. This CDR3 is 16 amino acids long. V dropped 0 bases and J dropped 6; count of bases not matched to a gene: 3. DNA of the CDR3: TGCGCCAGCAGCCAAGACCGACTAGCGGGAGTCAATGAGCAGTTCTTC. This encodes CASSQDRLAGVNEQFF.

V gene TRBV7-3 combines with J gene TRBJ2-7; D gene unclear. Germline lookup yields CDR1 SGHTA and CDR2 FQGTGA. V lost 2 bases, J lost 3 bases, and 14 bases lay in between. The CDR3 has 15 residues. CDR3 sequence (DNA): TGTGCCAGCAGCTTAGTCCCTAATACTGGCTACGAGCAGTACTTC. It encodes CASSLVPNTGYEQYF.

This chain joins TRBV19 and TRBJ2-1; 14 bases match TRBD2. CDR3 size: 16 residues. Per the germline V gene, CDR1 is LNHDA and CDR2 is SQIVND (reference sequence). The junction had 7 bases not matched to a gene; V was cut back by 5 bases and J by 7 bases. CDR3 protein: CASSGSGTSGSNEQFF. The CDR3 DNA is TGTGCCAGTAGTGGTAGTGGGACTAGCGGGAGTAATGAGCAGTTCTTC.

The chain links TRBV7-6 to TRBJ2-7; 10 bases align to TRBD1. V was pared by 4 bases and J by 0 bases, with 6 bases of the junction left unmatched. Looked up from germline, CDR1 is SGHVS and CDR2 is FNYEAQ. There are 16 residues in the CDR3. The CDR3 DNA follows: TGTGCCAGCAGCTCTCCGGGACAGGGGACCTCCTACGAGCAGTACTTC. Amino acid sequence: CASSSPGQGTSYEQYF.

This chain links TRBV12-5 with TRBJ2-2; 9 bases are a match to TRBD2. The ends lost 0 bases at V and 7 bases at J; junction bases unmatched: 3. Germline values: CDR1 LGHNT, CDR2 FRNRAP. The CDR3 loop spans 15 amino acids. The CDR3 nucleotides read TGTGCTAGTGGTTTGGTTAGCGGGAGCGTCGGGGAGCTGTTTTTT. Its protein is CASGLVSGSVGELFF.

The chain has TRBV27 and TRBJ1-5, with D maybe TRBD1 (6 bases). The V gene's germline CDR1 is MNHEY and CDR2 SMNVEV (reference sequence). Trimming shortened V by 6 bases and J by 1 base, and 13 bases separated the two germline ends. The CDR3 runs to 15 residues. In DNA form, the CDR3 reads TGTGCCAGCAGCCAAGGGACACAAAGCAATCAGCCCCAGCATTTT. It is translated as CASSQGTQSNQPQHF.

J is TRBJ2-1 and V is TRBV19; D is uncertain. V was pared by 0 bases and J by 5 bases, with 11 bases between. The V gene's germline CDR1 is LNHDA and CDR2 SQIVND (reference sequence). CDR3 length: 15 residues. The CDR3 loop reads CASSIDAGPNNEQFF. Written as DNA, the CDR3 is TGTGCCAGTAGTATAGATGCCGGACCAAACAATGAGCAGTTCTTC.

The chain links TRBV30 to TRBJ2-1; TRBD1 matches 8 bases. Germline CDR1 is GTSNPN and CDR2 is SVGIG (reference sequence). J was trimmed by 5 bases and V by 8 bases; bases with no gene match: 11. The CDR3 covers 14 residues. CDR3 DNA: TGTGCCGGGAACCAGGGGGCAGGTGACAATGAGCAGTTCTTC. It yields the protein CAGNQGAGDNEQFF.

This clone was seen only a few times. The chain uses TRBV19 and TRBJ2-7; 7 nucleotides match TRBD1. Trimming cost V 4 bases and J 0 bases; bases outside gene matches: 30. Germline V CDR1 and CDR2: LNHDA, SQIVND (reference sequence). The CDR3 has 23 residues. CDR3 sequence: CASSTGQKLLGFRRYLSSYEQYF. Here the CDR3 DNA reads TGTGCCAGTAGTACGGGACAGAAGCTTCTGGGGTTTAGACGCTACTTAAGCTCCTACGAGCAGTACTTC.

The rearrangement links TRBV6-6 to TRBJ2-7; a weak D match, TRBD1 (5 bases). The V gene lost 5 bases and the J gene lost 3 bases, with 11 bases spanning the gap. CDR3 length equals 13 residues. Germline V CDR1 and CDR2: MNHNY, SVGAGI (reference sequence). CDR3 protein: CASSIRQLYEQYF. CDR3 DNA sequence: TGTGCCAGCAGTATACGACAGCTCTACGAGCAGTACTTC.

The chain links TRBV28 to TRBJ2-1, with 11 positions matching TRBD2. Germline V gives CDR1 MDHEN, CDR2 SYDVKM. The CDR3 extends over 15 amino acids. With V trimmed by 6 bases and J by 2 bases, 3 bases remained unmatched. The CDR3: CASRKGLAAYNEQFF. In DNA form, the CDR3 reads TGTGCCAGCAGGAAGGGACTAGCGGCCTACAATGAGCAGTTCTTC.

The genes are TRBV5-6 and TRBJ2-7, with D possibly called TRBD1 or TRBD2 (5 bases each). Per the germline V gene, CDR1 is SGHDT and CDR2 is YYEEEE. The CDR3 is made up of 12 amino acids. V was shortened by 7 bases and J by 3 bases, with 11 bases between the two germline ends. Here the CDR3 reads CASGTEDYEQYF. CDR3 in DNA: TGTGCCAGCGGGACGGAGGACTACGAGCAGTACTTC.

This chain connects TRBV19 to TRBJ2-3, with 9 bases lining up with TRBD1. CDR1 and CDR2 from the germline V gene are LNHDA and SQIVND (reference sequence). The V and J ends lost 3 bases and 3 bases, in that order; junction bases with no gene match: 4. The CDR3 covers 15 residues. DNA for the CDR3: TGTGCCAGTAGTATGGGACAGGGAGGGACAGATACGCAGTATTTT. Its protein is CASSMGQGGTDTQYF.

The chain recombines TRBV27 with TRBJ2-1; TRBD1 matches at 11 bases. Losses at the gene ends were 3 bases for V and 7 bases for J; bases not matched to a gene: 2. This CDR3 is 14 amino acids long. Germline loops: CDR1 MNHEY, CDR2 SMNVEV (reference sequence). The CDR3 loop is CASSLGTGGNEQFF. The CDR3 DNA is TGTGCCAGCAGTTTGGGGACAGGGGGGAATGAGCAGTTCTTC.

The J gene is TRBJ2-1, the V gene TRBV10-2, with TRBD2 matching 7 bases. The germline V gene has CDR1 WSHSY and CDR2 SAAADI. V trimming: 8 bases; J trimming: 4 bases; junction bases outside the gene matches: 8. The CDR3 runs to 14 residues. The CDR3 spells CASVREETYNEQFF. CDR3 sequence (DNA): TGCGCCAGCGTCCGGGAGGAGACGTACAATGAGCAGTTCTTC.

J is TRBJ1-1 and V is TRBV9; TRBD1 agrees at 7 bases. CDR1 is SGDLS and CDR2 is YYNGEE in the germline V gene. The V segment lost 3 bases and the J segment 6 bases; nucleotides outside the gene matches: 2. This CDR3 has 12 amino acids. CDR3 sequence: CASSAGGPEAFF. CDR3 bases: TGTGCCAGCAGCGCAGGGGGGCCTGAAGCTTTCTTT.

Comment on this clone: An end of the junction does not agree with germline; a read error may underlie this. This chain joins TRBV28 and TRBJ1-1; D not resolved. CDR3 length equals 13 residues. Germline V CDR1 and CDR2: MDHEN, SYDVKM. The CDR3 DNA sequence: TGTGCCAGCAGCTTATTTGTCGGCACTGAAGCTTTCTTT. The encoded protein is CASSLFVGTEAFF.

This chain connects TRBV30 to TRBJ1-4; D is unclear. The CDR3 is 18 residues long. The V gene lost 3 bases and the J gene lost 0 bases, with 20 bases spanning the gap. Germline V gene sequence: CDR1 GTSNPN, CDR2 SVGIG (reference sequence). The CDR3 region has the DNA TGTGCCTGGAGGCTTTCAGAATATAGCGTCGCAACTAATGAAAAACTGTTTTTT. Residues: CAWRLSEYSVATNEKLFF.

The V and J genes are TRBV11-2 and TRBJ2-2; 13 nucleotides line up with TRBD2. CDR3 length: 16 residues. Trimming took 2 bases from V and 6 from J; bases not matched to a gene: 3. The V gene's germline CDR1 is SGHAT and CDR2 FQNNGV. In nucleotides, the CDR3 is TGTGCCAGCAGCTTATGGACTAGCGGGAGACCCGGGGAGCTGTTTTTT. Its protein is CASSLWTSGRPGELFF.

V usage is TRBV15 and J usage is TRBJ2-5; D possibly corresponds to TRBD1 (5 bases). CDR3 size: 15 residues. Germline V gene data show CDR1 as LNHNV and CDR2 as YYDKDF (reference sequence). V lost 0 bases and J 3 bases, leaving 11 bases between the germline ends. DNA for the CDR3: TGTGCCACCAGCAGAGAAGCAGGGATAGAAGAGACCCAGTACTTC. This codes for CATSREAGIEETQYF.

CDR3 nucleotides: TGTGCCAGCAGCGCAACTCAGGGGACCGCAGATACGCAGTATTTT. It translates to CASSATQGTADTQYF. The V and J genes are TRBV7-9 and TRBJ2-3; D is possibly TRBD1 (6 bases). Germline V gene lookup returns CDR1 SEHNR and CDR2 FQNEAQ (reference sequence). V lost 5 bases to trimming and J lost 4 bases, with 16 bases between them. The length of the CDR3 is 15 residues.

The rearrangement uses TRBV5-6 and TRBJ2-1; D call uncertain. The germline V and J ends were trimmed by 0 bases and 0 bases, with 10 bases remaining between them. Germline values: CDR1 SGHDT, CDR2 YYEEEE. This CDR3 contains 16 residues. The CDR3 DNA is TGTGCCAGCAGCTTGGGGTTCCTGAGCTCCTACAATGAGCAGTTCTTC. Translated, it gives CASSLGFLSSYNEQFF.

The CDR3 here is CASSFISGTERDGYTF. CDR3 nucleotides: TGTGCCAGCAGTTTCATCTCCGGGACAGAAAGGGATGGCTACACCTTC. The chain combines TRBV27 with TRBJ1-2, with 7 positions matching TRBD1. V lost 3 bases to trimming and J lost 6 bases; unmatched junction nucleotides: 13. Germline V lookup: CDR1 MNHEY, CDR2 SMNVEV (reference sequence). This CDR3 region has 16 residues.

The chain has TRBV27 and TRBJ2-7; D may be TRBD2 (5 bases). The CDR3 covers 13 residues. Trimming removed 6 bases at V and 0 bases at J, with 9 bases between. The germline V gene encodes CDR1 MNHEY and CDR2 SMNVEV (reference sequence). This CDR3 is CASRPGISYEQYF. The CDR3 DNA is TGTGCCAGCAGGCCCGGGATCTCCTACGAGCAGTACTTC.

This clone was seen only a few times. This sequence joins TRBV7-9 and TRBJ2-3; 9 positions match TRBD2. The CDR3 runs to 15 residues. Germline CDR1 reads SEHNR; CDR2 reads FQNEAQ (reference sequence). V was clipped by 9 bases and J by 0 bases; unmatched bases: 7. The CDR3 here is CARNRLAESTDTQYF. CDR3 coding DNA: TGTGCCAGAAACAGACTAGCGGAGAGCACAGATACGCAGTATTTT.

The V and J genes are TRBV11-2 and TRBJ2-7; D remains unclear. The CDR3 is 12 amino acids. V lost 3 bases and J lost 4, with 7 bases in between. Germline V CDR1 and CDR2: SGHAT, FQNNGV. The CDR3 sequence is CASSFIEYEQYF. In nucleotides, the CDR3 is TGTGCCAGCAGCTTCATAGAATACGAGCAGTACTTC.

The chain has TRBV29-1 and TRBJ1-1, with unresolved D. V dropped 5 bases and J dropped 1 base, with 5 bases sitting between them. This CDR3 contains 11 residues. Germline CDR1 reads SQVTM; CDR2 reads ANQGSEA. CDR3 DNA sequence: TGCAGCGTTCCGCAGAACACTGAAGCTTTCTTT. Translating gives CSVPQNTEAFF.